The 32 T cell receptor beta chains below come from one sample, sequenced in a study of blood T cells in healthy people across ages. With a J-beta primer mix and a sample-barcoded 5' primer, a second PCR ran roughly 6 to 12 cycles. TCRdb redid the calling of the 5' RACE reads with MiXCR, one entry per CDR3 protein. Of hundreds of thousands of distinct CDR3 sequences listed, about 62% are singletons. Sequenced input: blood. Every receptor here comes from a man between 25 and 39 years old in good health.

This clonotype was observed a handful of times. V gene TRBV7-2 combines with J gene TRBJ2-3; the match to TRBD2 covers 7 bases. With 5 bases clipped from V and 3 bases from J, the junction kept 11 bases outside the gene matches. The germline V gene encodes CDR1 SGHTA and CDR2 FQGNSA. This CDR3 is built from 16 residues. The DNA of the CDR3 is TGTGCCAGCAGCCACCGAAGCGGGGTTTGGACAGATACGCAGTATTTT. Its protein product is CASSHRSGVWTDTQYF.

This clonotype has more than one count but fewer than ten. The rearrangement joins TRBV12-3 or TRBV12-4 to TRBJ2-6; weak D call: TRBD1 (5 bases). The CDR3 spans 16 residues. V lost 6 bases and J 0 bases, leaving 12 bases between the germline ends. CDR3 loop: CASRTTRASGANVLTF. The CDR3 DNA is TGTGCCAGCAGAACCACCAGGGCCTCTGGGGCCAACGTCCTGACTTTC.

The rearrangement uses TRBV6-5 and TRBJ2-1; the match to TRBD2 covers 13 bases. J lost 9 bases, V lost 7 bases, and 6 bases had no gene match. This CDR3 is built from 14 residues. Germline V CDR1 and CDR2: MNHEY, SVGAGI. CDR3 DNA: TGTGCCAGCACCCCGGGACTAGCGGGGAGTGAGCAGTTCTTC. Translating gives CASTPGLAGSEQFF.

This chain connects TRBV6-2 or TRBV6-3 to TRBJ2-7; 8 bases align to TRBD2. The CDR3 length is 15 residues. J was trimmed by 3 bases and V by 0 bases; bases with no gene match: 4. Germline V gene lookup returns CDR1 MNHEY and CDR2 SVGEGT. The CDR3 loop is CASSYSVAGIYEQYF. The CDR3 DNA follows: TGTGCCAGCAGTTACTCTGTAGCGGGGATCTACGAGCAGTACTTC.

This rearrangement joins TRBV24-1 to TRBJ2-3; 9 bases align to TRBD1. V was clipped by 7 bases and J by 8 bases; unmatched bases: 3. CDR3 length equals 12 residues. Germline V gene data show CDR1 as KGHDR and CDR2 as SFDVKD. The CDR3 loop is CATRGQGPTQYF. The CDR3 DNA follows: TGTGCCACCAGGGGACAGGGTCCTACGCAGTATTTT.

This clonotype has a single count. V gene TRBV4-3 combines with J gene TRBJ1-4, with D perhaps matching TRBD1 (6 bases). The V gene's germline CDR1 is LGHNA and CDR2 YSLEER. CDR3 length: 15 residues. The V end was cut by 3 bases, the J end by 8 bases, with 16 bases between. DNA of the CDR3: TGCGCCAGCAGCCAGGCCTCGCAGACAGGAGAAAAACTGTTTTTT. As protein: CASSQASQTGEKLFF.

The gene calls are TRBV5-5 and TRBJ1-2; unclear D gene. This CDR3 has 19 residues. Germline values: CDR1 SGHKS, CDR2 YYEKEE (reference sequence). V shed 2 bases and J shed 0 bases, with 23 bases lying between them. The DNA of the CDR3 is TGTGCCAGCAGCTTCGAGGTTTGGCCGCCTAACAACTCTAACTATGGCTACACCTTC. It codes for CASSFEVWPPNNSNYGYTF.

The V gene is TRBV10-3, the J gene TRBJ2-2; 11 bases match TRBD2. Trimming at V came to 8 bases and at J to 5 bases, leaving 10 bases not matched to a gene. Per germline, CDR1 ENHRY and CDR2 SYGVKD. This CDR3 spans 16 amino acids. The chain's CDR3 is CAIALIAGGPTGELFF. The CDR3 DNA sequence: TGTGCCATCGCCCTAATAGCGGGGGGGCCGACCGGGGAGCTGTTTTTT.

This chain links TRBV10-3 with TRBJ2-7; perhaps TRBD1 as D (5 bases). The CDR3 has 17 amino acids. CDR1 and CDR2 (germline): ENHRY, SYGVKD. V lost 2 bases and J lost 0, with 17 bases in between. This CDR3 reads CAISETRLRDSSYEQYF. Here the CDR3 DNA reads TGTGCCATCAGTGAGACAAGACTCCGCGACAGCTCCTACGAGCAGTACTTC.

The V gene is TRBV12-3 or TRBV12-4, the J gene TRBJ2-5; TRBD2 might be the D (5 bases). This CDR3 comprises 11 residues. The V gene lost 3 bases and the J gene lost 11 bases, with 10 bases spanning the gap. DNA of the CDR3: TGTGCCAGCAGTTTCGCTTGGGAGCAGTACTTC. Amino acids: CASSFAWEQYF.

This chain uses TRBV25-1 with TRBJ1-2; D uncertain. Per the germline V gene, CDR1 is MGHDK and CDR2 is SYGVNS. There are 12 residues in the CDR3. V lost 8 bases, J lost 3 bases, and 10 bases lay in between. CDR3 bases: TGTGCCAGCTCACCTAGCCACTATGGCTACACCTTC. Translating gives CASSPSHYGYTF.

This clonotype turned up a few times. The chain is built from TRBV10-3 and TRBJ2-1, with 9 bases matching TRBD1. The CDR3 has 18 amino acids. Germline V gene lookup returns CDR1 ENHRY and CDR2 SYGVKD. V shed 2 bases, J shed 5 bases, and the junction held 13 bases outside the gene matches. The CDR3 loop reads CAISETLLPGQGDNEQFF. CDR3 bases: TGTGCCATCAGTGAGACCCTCCTGCCGGGACAGGGCGACAATGAGCAGTTCTTC.

The rearrangement links TRBV4-3 to TRBJ2-1; D gene unclear. This CDR3 has 16 amino acids. The V gene lost 0 bases and the J gene lost 2 bases, with 11 bases spanning the gap. The germline gives CDR1 LGHNA, CDR2 YSLEER. The CDR3 sequence is CASSQERSPPYNEQFF. The DNA of the CDR3 is TGCGCCAGCAGCCAAGAAAGGTCGCCTCCCTACAATGAGCAGTTCTTC.

The chain links TRBV10-3 to TRBJ2-5; 10 nucleotides match TRBD1. The germline V gene encodes CDR1 ENHRY and CDR2 SYGVKD. The CDR3 consists of 14 residues. The V gene end was trimmed by 4 bases and the J gene end by 1 base; junction bases not matched to a gene: 0. The CDR3 reads CAISGTGGQETQYF. The CDR3, as DNA: TGTGCCATCAGTGGGACAGGGGGCCAAGAGACCCAGTACTTC.

This clonotype appeared once. This chain uses TRBV6-1 with TRBJ2-2; a possible D gene is TRBD2 (6 bases). The CDR3 extends over 17 amino acids. CDR1 and CDR2 (germline): MNHNS, SASEGT. V was shortened by 2 bases and J by 6 bases, with 19 bases between the two germline ends. CDR3 coding DNA: TGTGCCAGCAGTGAAAGGGCGTTAGGGGAGGTCGCCGGGGAGCTGTTTTTT. It codes for CASSERALGEVAGELFF.

This clonotype showed up just a few times. V is TRBV5-5 and J is TRBJ2-1; weak D call: TRBD2 (6 bases). The CDR3 spans 13 residues. V lost 4 bases and J 6 bases, leaving 11 bases between the germline ends. The germline gives CDR1 SGHKS, CDR2 YYEKEE (reference sequence). This CDR3 is CASSTGVLNEQFF. In DNA form, the CDR3 reads TGTGCCAGCAGCACGGGGGTGCTCAATGAGCAGTTCTTC.

This clonotype was picked up a small number of times. The V and J genes are TRBV6-2 or TRBV6-3 and TRBJ2-5; D unresolved. The J call may be wrong; the DNA end is better matched by TRBJ2-7. The CDR3 loop spans 12 amino acids. The germline V gene encodes CDR1 MNHEY and CDR2 SVGEGT. The CDR3 sequence is CASSPWALEQYF. The CDR3 region has the DNA TGTGCCAGCAGTCCGTGGGCCCTCGAGCAGTACTTC.

V gene TRBV20-1 combines with J gene TRBJ2-1, with 12 bases that match TRBD2. This CDR3 region has 15 residues. The germline V gene encodes CDR1 DFQATT and CDR2 SNEGSKA (reference sequence). Unmatched junction bases numbered 7, after V lost 6 bases and J lost 4 bases. The CDR3 loop is CSAPRTSGVYNEQFF. CDR3 nucleotides: TGCAGTGCCCCACGGACTAGCGGGGTTTACAATGAGCAGTTCTTC.

The chain has TRBV25-1 and TRBJ2-5, with a possible D match to TRBD1 (7 bases). In germline, CDR1 is MGHDK, CDR2 SYGVNS. The ends were cut back, 3 bases at V and 5 bases at J, with 19 bases in the middle. The CDR3 consists of 16 residues. CDR3 sequence reads: CASSDRVGSGGETQYF. The CDR3 nucleotides read TGTGCCAGCAGTGATCGGGTCGGGTCAGGGGGGGAGACCCAGTACTTC.

The chain combines TRBV18 with TRBJ2-1; D might be TRBD2 (5 bases). V was cut by 1 base and J by 8 bases, with 18 bases left in between. The germline gives CDR1 KGHSH, CDR2 LQKENI. The CDR3 sequence is 16 residues long. CDR3 sequence: CASSPRKDFKSHEQFF. The CDR3 DNA follows: TGTGCCAGCTCACCACGAAAGGACTTCAAAAGCCATGAGCAGTTCTTC.

CDR3 residues: CASRPGKGSSYEQYF. In nucleotides, the CDR3 is TGTGCCAGCAGGCCCGGAAAGGGTTCCTCCTACGAGCAGTACTTC. The V and J genes are TRBV6-5 and TRBJ2-4, with D uncertain. The DNA end favors TRBJ2-7, so the J call may be wrong. CDR3 length: 15 amino acids. Germline V lookup: CDR1 MNHEY, CDR2 SVGAGI.

The CDR3 reads CSAPRQGSGYNEQFF. The CDR3 bases are TGCAGTGCACCCAGACAGGGGTCGGGGTACAATGAGCAGTTCTTC. The chain is built from TRBV20-1 and TRBJ2-1; 8 nucleotides align to TRBD1. J lost 4 bases, V lost 6 bases, and 11 bases had no gene match. Germline V lookup: CDR1 DFQATT, CDR2 SNEGSKA (reference sequence). There are 15 residues in the CDR3.

In this sample, this clonotype turned up a few times. The chain recombines TRBV14 with TRBJ2-3, with TRBD2 identical over 9 bases. The CDR3 length is 16 residues. V shed 0 bases, J shed 3 bases, and the junction held 4 bases outside the gene matches. CDR1 and CDR2 (germline): SGHDN, FVKESK. DNA for the CDR3: TGTGCCAGCAGCCAAGATCTAGCGGGGATTACAGATACGCAGTATTTT. Amino acids: CASSQDLAGITDTQYF.

This chain uses TRBV4-3 with TRBJ2-5; 8 bases are shared with TRBD1. The J call may be incorrect, as the DNA end agrees better with TRBJ2-7. The CDR3 contains 15 residues. Germline values: CDR1 LGHNA, CDR2 YSLEER. This CDR3 reads CASSQETGVSDEQYF. The CDR3 region has the DNA TGCGCCAGCAGCCAAGAGACAGGGGTGTCCGACGAGCAGTACTTC.

The chain couples TRBV27 to TRBJ2-5, with 7 bases aligning to TRBD2. Germline assignment: CDR1 MNHEY and CDR2 SMNVEV (reference sequence). The ends lost 6 bases at V and 5 bases at J; junction bases unmatched: 9. This CDR3 contains 14 residues. CDR3 region: CASRRDYLRETQYF. The CDR3 nucleotides read TGTGCCAGCAGAAGGGACTACCTGAGGGAGACCCAGTACTTC.

The rearrangement uses TRBV11-2 and TRBJ2-5; D is uncertain. The germline gives CDR1 SGHAT, CDR2 FQNNGV. V dropped 2 bases and J dropped 5 bases, with 12 bases sitting between them. This CDR3 has 14 residues. DNA of the CDR3: TGTGCCAGCAGCTTAAACCCAATCCCGGAGACCCAGTACTTC. Translation: CASSLNPIPETQYF.

The chain joins TRBV20-1 to TRBJ1-6; D unresolved. The V gene's germline CDR1 is DFQATT and CDR2 SNEGSKA (reference sequence). This CDR3 has 16 amino acids. V lost 6 bases, J lost 7 bases, and 22 bases lay in between. In DNA form, the CDR3 reads TGCAGTGCGCAAAGACTGCTTAACGAGCACAATTCACCCCTCCACTTT. This sequence encodes CSAQRLLNEHNSPLHF.

The rearrangement joins TRBV7-2 to TRBJ1-2, with D unresolved. V was trimmed by 3 bases and J by 4 bases, leaving 12 bases between them. The V gene's germline CDR1 is SGHTA and CDR2 FQGNSA. This CDR3 spans 14 amino acids. CDR3 DNA: TGTGCCAGCAGCTTCGCGTCCCAGCTCTATGGCTACACCTTC. Protein: CASSFASQLYGYTF.

The CDR3 is CASSHVDGGDNGYTF. Written as DNA, the CDR3 is TGCGCCAGCAGCCATGTGGACGGGGGGGATAATGGCTACACCTTC. The chain joins TRBV4-3 to TRBJ1-2, with a weak D call TRBD1 (5 bases). The CDR3 runs 15 residues. Per germline, CDR1 LGHNA and CDR2 YSLEER. Trimming pared 3 bases from V and 6 bases from J, leaving 17 bases between.

The chain couples TRBV20-1 to TRBJ2-5; D unresolved. The J call may be wrong; the DNA end is better matched by TRBJ2-7. Germline loops: CDR1 DFQATT, CDR2 SNEGSKA (reference sequence). CDR3 size: 14 residues. CDR3 DNA sequence: TGCAGTGGGACGAGGCCCCAAAGCTGGTACGAGCAGTACTTC. It is translated as CSGTRPQSWYEQYF.

This clonotype was seen a handful of times. J is TRBJ2-1 and V is TRBV29-1, with 8 bases fitting TRBD2. Looked up from germline, CDR1 is SQVTM and CDR2 is ANQGSEA. The CDR3 is made up of 15 amino acids. The V and J ends lost 1 base and 9 bases, in that order; junction bases with no gene match: 11. For the CDR3, the DNA is TGCAGCGTTGAAGCTAGCGGGTTTGGTTCCGGTGAGCAGTTCTTC. This encodes CSVEASGFGSGEQFF.

This clonotype turned up a few times. The CDR3: CASSYSVQGGFF. The CDR3, as DNA: TGTGCCAGCAGTTACTCTGTTCAGGGAGGGTTCTTC. V gene TRBV6-6 combines with J gene TRBJ2-1; possible D gene TRBD2, 6 bases. V was trimmed by 0 bases and J by 15 bases, leaving 12 bases between them. Germline CDR1 and CDR2: MNHNY and SVGAGI (reference sequence). This CDR3 is 12 amino acids long.